The 30 T cell receptor beta chains listed next were all sequenced from one sample in a study of PD-1 blockade in classical Hodgkin lymphoma. Relapse was seen in all patients after autologous stem cell transplantation, and brentuximab vedotin exposure was variable. The assay was immunoSEQ multiplex PCR, and TCRdb's table has in-frame clones only and misses some. Of around 91,000 clones in the sample, 80% to 90% were seen once. Sequencing used peripheral blood mononuclear cells (PBMCs), obtained before the second cycle of nivolumab. All receptors derive from a human donor with classical Hodgkin lymphoma.

V gene TRBV10-3 combines with J gene TRBJ2-7; the match to TRBD2 covers 11 bases. Germline CDR1 reads ENHRY; CDR2 reads SYGVKD. The CDR3 contains 16 residues. V gave up 3 bases and J gave up 4 bases; unmatched junction bases: 8. The CDR3 here is CAISDFASGRMYEQYF. CDR3 DNA sequence: TGTGCCATCAGTGATTTCGCTAGCGGGAGGATGTACGAGCAGTACTTC.

The rearrangement joins TRBV28 to TRBJ2-5; D remains ambiguous. V was pared by 1 base and J by 2 bases, with 5 bases between. Germline V gives CDR1 MDHEN, CDR2 SYDVKM. CDR3 length: 13 residues. CDR3 region: CASSLLVQETQYF. For the CDR3, the DNA is TGTGCCAGCAGTTTATTAGTTCAAGAGACCCAGTACTTC.

The DNA for the CDR3 is TGTGCCAGCTCACCTGATGCGATGTACGAAAAACTGTTTTTT. Protein sequence: CASSPDAMYEKLFF. The J gene is TRBJ1-4, the V gene TRBV18; D gene uncertain. There are 14 residues in the CDR3. Trimming left V 3 bases short and J 8 bases short, with 13 bases between. Germline CDR1 is KGHSH and CDR2 is LQKENI.

This CDR3 is CASSLVGGNEQFF. The CDR3 nucleotides read TGTGCCAGCAGCTTAGTGGGAGGTAATGAGCAGTTCTTC. The chain has TRBV7-3 and TRBJ2-1, with D perhaps TRBD2 (6 bases). The length of the CDR3 is 13 residues. V was pared by 2 bases and J by 7 bases, with 9 bases between. CDR1 is SGHTA, CDR2 FQGTGA, per germline.

The chain links TRBV6-5 to TRBJ1-4; D unclear. The CDR3 sequence is 15 residues long. Trimming stripped 6 bases from V and 0 bases from J, with 11 bases between. Germline CDR1 is MNHEY and CDR2 is SVGAGI. CDR3: CASRGRSATNEKLFF. Written as DNA, the CDR3 is TGTGCCAGCAGGGGCCGGAGTGCAACTAATGAAAAACTGTTTTTT.

This clone was seen more than once but under ten times. This rearrangement joins TRBV30 to TRBJ2-5, with D possibly matching TRBD1 (5 bases). CDR1 and CDR2 from the germline V gene are GTSNPN and SVGIG (reference sequence). The CDR3 runs to 13 residues. The V gene lost 3 bases and the J gene lost 5 bases, with 13 bases spanning the gap. For the CDR3, the DNA is TGTGCCTGGAGCCTCCAGGGAACGGAGACCCAGTACTTC. Encoded protein: CAWSLQGTETQYF. The complete variable domain, with remaining parts taken from reference TRBV30 and TRBJ2-5, reads SQTIHQWPATLVQPVGSPLSLECTVEGTSNPNLYWYRQAAGRGLQLLFYSVGIGQISSEVPQNLSASRPQDRQFILSSKKLLLSDSGFYLCAWSLQGTETQYFGPGTRLLVL.

This chain joins TRBV15 and TRBJ2-2, with D perhaps matching TRBD1 or TRBD2 (5 bases each). The CDR3 sequence is 17 residues long. V lost 0 bases and J 0 bases, leaving 11 bases between the germline ends. CDR1 is LNHNV and CDR2 is YYDKDF in the germline V gene (reference sequence). CDR3 in DNA: TGTGCCACCAGCAGAGATTCGGGGACCGCGAACACCGGGGAGCTGTTTTTT. Protein: CATSRDSGTANTGELFF. The variable domain in full, completed from reference TRBV15 and TRBJ2-2, reads DAMVIQNPRYQVTQFGKPVTLSCSQTLNHNVMYWYQQKSSQAPKLLFHYYDKDFNNEADTPDNFQSRRPNTSFCFLDIRSPGLGDTAMYLCATSRDSGTANTGELFFGEGSRLTVL.

There are a few counts of this clone. The genes are TRBV10-3 and TRBJ2-3; D uncertain. The length of the CDR3 is 12 residues. V lost 4 bases, J lost 0 bases, and 2 bases lay in between. The germline V gene encodes CDR1 ENHRY and CDR2 SYGVKD. CDR3 region: CAISASTDTQYF. In DNA, the CDR3 is TGTGCCATCAGTGCGAGCACAGATACGCAGTATTTT.

This rearrangement joins TRBV6-1 to TRBJ1-2, with D unclear. CDR1 is MNHNS, CDR2 SASEGT, per germline. This CDR3 spans 14 amino acids. V dropped 6 bases and J dropped 4 bases, with 15 bases sitting between them. This CDR3 is CASRSLVGPYGYTF. In DNA form, the CDR3 reads TGTGCCAGCAGGTCTCTAGTAGGGCCCTATGGCTACACCTTC.

DNA of the CDR3: TGTGCCAGCAGGGTTGGGGGTCAGCCCCAGCATTTT. Its translation: CASRVGGQPQHF. The chain links TRBV28 to TRBJ1-5; D is possibly TRBD1 (5 bases). The CDR3 totals 12 residues. Germline V gene sequence: CDR1 MDHEN, CDR2 SYDVKM. The V gene lost 6 bases and the J gene lost 6 bases, with 9 bases spanning the gap.

The rearrangement uses TRBV5-1 and TRBJ2-7; D gene ambiguous. This CDR3 has 15 residues. Germline assignment: CDR1 SGHRS and CDR2 YFSETQ. The germline V and J ends were trimmed by 4 bases and 2 bases, with 16 bases remaining between them. CDR3 in amino acids: CASSLSSSLAYEQYF. The CDR3 coding sequence is TGCGCCAGCAGCCTCTCCTCGAGCCTAGCCTACGAGCAGTACTTC. The variable domain in full, completed from reference TRBV5-1 and TRBJ2-7, reads KAGVTQTPRYLIKTRGQQVTLSCSPISGHRSVSWYQQTPGQGLQFLFEYFSETQRNKGNFPGRFSGRQFSNSRSEMNVSTLELGDSALYLCASSLSSSLAYEQYFGPGTRLTVT.

The chain links TRBV5-4 to TRBJ2-1; D is unresolved. Germline V CDR1 and CDR2: SGHNT, YYREEE (reference sequence). V was pared by 4 bases and J by 0 bases, with 14 bases between. This CDR3 is 16 amino acids long. This CDR3 reads CASSPPTVSSYNEQFF. The DNA for the CDR3 is TGTGCCAGCAGCCCCCCAACTGTAAGCTCCTACAATGAGCAGTTCTTC.

This chain connects TRBV19 to TRBJ2-2; TRBD2 aligns across 15 bases. The CDR3 sequence is 16 residues long. In germline, CDR1 is LNHDA, CDR2 SQIVND (reference sequence). J was trimmed by 3 bases and V by 10 bases; bases with no gene match: 6. For the CDR3, the DNA is TGTGCCACCAGGACTAGCGGGAGGGCCCACACCGGGGAGCTGTTTTTT. Amino acid sequence: CATRTSGRAHTGELFF.

CDR3 region: CASSQQGDGTDTQYF. DNA for the CDR3: TGTGCCAGCAGCCAACAAGGGGACGGAACAGATACGCAGTATTTT. The chain combines TRBV4-2 with TRBJ2-3; D possibly uses TRBD1 or TRBD2 (5 bases each). Deletions cut 2 bases from V and 3 bases from J, with 12 bases between. The CDR3 consists of 15 residues. Germline lookup yields CDR1 LGHNA and CDR2 YNFKEQ.

The chain uses TRBV5-1 and TRBJ2-1; 8 nucleotides agree with TRBD2. The CDR3 spans 15 residues. Germline lookup yields CDR1 SGHRS and CDR2 YFSETQ. The V segment lost 10 bases and the J segment 0 bases; nucleotides outside the gene matches: 9. CDR3 sequence reads: CAGTVSGSSYNEQFF. The CDR3 DNA follows: TGCGCCGGCACCGTCAGCGGGAGCTCCTACAATGAGCAGTTCTTC.

The J gene is TRBJ1-1, the V gene TRBV27, with no clear D. The V gene lost 8 bases and the J gene lost 1 base, with 11 bases spanning the gap. Germline V gives CDR1 MNHEY, CDR2 SMNVEV (reference sequence). The CDR3 loop spans 13 amino acids. CDR3 bases: TGTGCCAGCTCCCCGCCGGGGAACACTGAAGCTTTCTTT. It yields the protein CASSPPGNTEAFF.

V gene TRBV29-1 combines with J gene TRBJ1-4; D unresolved. There are 12 residues in the CDR3. The V end was cut by 7 bases, the J end by 5 bases, with 11 bases between. Germline values: CDR1 SQVTM, CDR2 ANQGSEA. In DNA, the CDR3 is TGCAGCGCGGGTAGGAAAAATGAAAAACTGTTTTTT. This sequence encodes CSAGRKNEKLFF.

This chain joins TRBV19 and TRBJ2-5, with D possibly called TRBD1 or TRBD2 (6 bases each). Germline CDR1 is LNHDA and CDR2 is SQIVND (reference sequence). This CDR3 has 14 residues. The ends were cut back, 7 bases at V and 0 bases at J, with 12 bases in the middle. CDR3 in DNA: TGTGCCAGTACTCGAGGGGGGTACCAAGAGACCCAGTACTTC. Protein sequence: CASTRGGYQETQYF.

The chain links TRBV4-3 to TRBJ2-3; D gene ambiguous. The ends were cut back, 6 bases at V and 2 bases at J, with 15 bases in the middle. Germline V lookup: CDR1 LGHNA, CDR2 YSLEER. The CDR3 has 15 residues. The CDR3 coding sequence is TGCGCCAGCAGGATTTCGACCTACCCCACAGATACGCAGTATTTT. This sequence encodes CASRISTYPTDTQYF.

The chain joins TRBV5-1 to TRBJ2-1; TRBD2 is a possible D gene (5 bases). The length of the CDR3 is 15 residues. Germline assignment: CDR1 SGHRS and CDR2 YFSETQ. V was clipped by 0 bases and J by 2 bases, with 9 bases between them. The DNA for the CDR3 is TGCGCCAGCAGCTTGGAGGCGGGCGCCTACAATGAGCAGTTCTTC. It yields the protein CASSLEAGAYNEQFF.

The chain has TRBV28 and TRBJ1-5, with D unclear. Trimming shortened V by 6 bases and J by 7 bases, and 19 bases separated the two germline ends. Germline CDR1 reads MDHEN; CDR2 reads SYDVKM. The CDR3 runs 15 residues. The CDR3 nucleotides are TGTGCCAGCAGCCCCGGGCAGAGAGGCTGGCAGCCCCAGCATTTT. This encodes CASSPGQRGWQPQHF.

The chain is built from TRBV30 and TRBJ1-3, with no clear D. The CDR3 totals 14 residues. Looked up from germline, CDR1 is GTSNPN and CDR2 is SVGIG (reference sequence). V was cut by 4 bases and J by 0 bases, with 10 bases left in between. CDR3 loop: CAWTLESSGNTIYF. CDR3 DNA sequence: TGTGCCTGGACCTTGGAGAGCTCTGGAAACACCATATATTTT.

This CDR3 reads CAWSKTGANEQFF. The CDR3, as DNA: TGTGCCTGGAGTAAGACAGGGGCCAATGAGCAGTTCTTC. The genes are TRBV30 and TRBJ2-1; TRBD1 agrees at 8 bases. V gave up 2 bases and J gave up 6 bases; unmatched junction bases: 3. This CDR3 comprises 13 residues. Germline V gives CDR1 GTSNPN, CDR2 SVGIG (reference sequence).

The rearrangement uses TRBV10-2 and TRBJ2-1, with 10 bases matching TRBD2. In germline, CDR1 is WSHSY, CDR2 SAAADI. V lost 6 bases to trimming and J lost 4 bases; unmatched junction nucleotides: 0. The CDR3 runs 13 residues. The CDR3 DNA reads TGCGCCAGCAGACTAGCGGGATACAATGAGCAGTTCTTC. This encodes CASRLAGYNEQFF.

The rearrangement uses TRBV7-7 and TRBJ2-2; TRBD2 matches 11 bases. Losses at the gene ends were 5 bases for V and 2 bases for J; bases not matched to a gene: 4. The CDR3 runs 16 residues. The germline CDR1 and CDR2 sequences are SSHAT and FNYEAQ (reference sequence). The CDR3: CASSPLAGGNTGELFF. The CDR3 DNA sequence: TGTGCCAGCAGCCCCCTAGCGGGAGGCAACACCGGGGAGCTGTTTTTT.

The chain joins TRBV5-6 to TRBJ2-7; D might be TRBD1 or TRBD2, each matching 5 bases. Trimming pared 4 bases from V and 5 bases from J, leaving 16 bases between. This CDR3 is 14 amino acids long. The germline CDR1 and CDR2 sequences are SGHDT and YYEEEE. The CDR3 loop reads CASSPGTIGDEQYF. Written as DNA, the CDR3 is TGTGCCAGCAGCCCAGGGACCATAGGAGACGAGCAGTACTTC.

A few counts support this clone. V and J are TRBV4-2 and TRBJ2-7; TRBD2 matches at 11 bases. The CDR3 spans 15 residues. The trim removed 5 bases at V and 2 bases at J, leaving 5 bases unmatched. In germline, CDR1 is LGHNA, CDR2 YNFKEQ. The CDR3 DNA is TGTGCCAGCAGCTTGGGGGGACTAGCGGCCTACGAGCAGTACTTC. As protein: CASSLGGLAAYEQYF.

The chain joins TRBV28 to TRBJ2-7, with 10 bases fitting TRBD1. The CDR3 has 15 amino acids. The V and J ends lost 6 bases and 4 bases, in that order; junction bases with no gene match: 9. Germline V gene sequence: CDR1 MDHEN, CDR2 SYDVKM. The CDR3 DNA reads as TGTGCCAGCAGCCCCGGGACAGGGGTTTGGTACGAGCAGTACTTC. This gives the protein CASSPGTGVWYEQYF.

The rearrangement joins TRBV30 to TRBJ2-7, with a weak D call TRBD2 (5 bases). CDR3 size: 14 residues. Trimming took 4 bases from V and 6 from J, leaving 19 bases between them. CDR1 and CDR2 (germline): GTSNPN, SVGIG (reference sequence). Here the CDR3 DNA reads TGTGCCTGGAAGGAGCGCGATTGGAGGTCCGAGCAGTACTTC. It yields the protein CAWKERDWRSEQYF.

The chain couples TRBV6-5 to TRBJ2-1; TRBD2 matches 9 bases. V gave up 7 bases and J gave up 0 bases; unmatched junction bases: 4. This CDR3 is built from 15 residues. Germline V lookup: CDR1 MNHEY, CDR2 SVGAGI. Here the CDR3 reads CASKRGENSYNEQFF. Here the CDR3 DNA reads TGTGCCAGCAAGCGGGGGGAGAACTCCTACAATGAGCAGTTCTTC.